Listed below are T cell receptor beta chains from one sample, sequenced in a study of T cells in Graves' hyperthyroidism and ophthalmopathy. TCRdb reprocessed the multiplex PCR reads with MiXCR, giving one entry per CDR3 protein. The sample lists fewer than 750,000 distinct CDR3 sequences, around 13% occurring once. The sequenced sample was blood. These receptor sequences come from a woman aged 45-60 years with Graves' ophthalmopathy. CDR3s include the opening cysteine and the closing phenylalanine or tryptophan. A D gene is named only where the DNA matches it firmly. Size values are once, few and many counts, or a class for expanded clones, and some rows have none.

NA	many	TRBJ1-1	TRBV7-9	TGTGCCAGCAGCCCACGAGAGACAGACATGAACACTGAAGCTTTCTTT	CASSPRETDMNTEAFF
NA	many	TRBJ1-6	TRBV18	TGTGCCAGCTCACCACGAAGGGATCATAATTCACCCCTCCACTTT	CASSPRRDHNSPLHF
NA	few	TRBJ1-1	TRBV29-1	TGCAGCGTTGTTCGGGGGGACACTGAAGCTTTCTTT	CSVVRGDTEAFF
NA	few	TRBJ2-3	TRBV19	TGTGCCAGTAGTTCCGACGGGGGTGGGTCAACAGATACGCAGTATTTT	CASSSDGGGSTDTQYF
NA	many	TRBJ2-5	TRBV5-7	TGTGCCAGCAGCTTTAGGCATACCCAAGAGACCCAGTACTTC	CASSFRHTQETQYF
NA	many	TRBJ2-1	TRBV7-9	TGTGCCCCCTTTGGTCCGGACAGTAGGAATGAGCAGTTCTTC	CAPFGPDSRNEQFF
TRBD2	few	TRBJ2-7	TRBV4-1	TGCGCCAGCAGCCAATCTTTCCTAGCGGGACTAGGCTACGAGCAGTACTTC	CASSQSFLAGLGYEQYF
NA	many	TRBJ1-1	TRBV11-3	TGTGCCAGCAGCTCCTTCTCGAACACTGAAGCTTTCTTT	CASSSFSNTEAFF
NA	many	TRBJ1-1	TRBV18	TGTGCCAGCTCACCGACGGACTTTAAGGCAGCTTTCTTT	CASSPTDFKAAFF
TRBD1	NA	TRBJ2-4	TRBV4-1	TGTGCCAGCAGCCAGGGGGAGAAGGACATTCAGTACTTC	CASSQGEKDIQYF
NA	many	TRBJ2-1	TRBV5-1	TGCGCCAGCAGCCCGGCCGAGGGTCTCTCCTACAATGAGCAGTTCTTC	CASSPAEGLSYNEQFF
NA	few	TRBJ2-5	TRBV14	TGTGCCAGCAGCCAGTCCTTGGGCGCGCAAGAGACCCAGTACTTC	CASSQSLGAQETQYF
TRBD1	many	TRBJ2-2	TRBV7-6	TGTGCCAGCAGCTTATCGCAGGGGGCGTTTGTCACCGGGGAGCTGTTTTTT	CASSLSQGAFVTGELFF
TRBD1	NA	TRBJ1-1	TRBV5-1	TGCGCCAGCAGCTCGCTAATAAAAGACAGGGGCGCTGAAGCTTTCTTT	CASSSLIKDRGAEAFF
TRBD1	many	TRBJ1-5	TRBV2	TGTGCCAGCAGTGATTTCGCAGGGGGCTATCAGCCCCAGCATTTT	CASSDFAGGYQPQHF